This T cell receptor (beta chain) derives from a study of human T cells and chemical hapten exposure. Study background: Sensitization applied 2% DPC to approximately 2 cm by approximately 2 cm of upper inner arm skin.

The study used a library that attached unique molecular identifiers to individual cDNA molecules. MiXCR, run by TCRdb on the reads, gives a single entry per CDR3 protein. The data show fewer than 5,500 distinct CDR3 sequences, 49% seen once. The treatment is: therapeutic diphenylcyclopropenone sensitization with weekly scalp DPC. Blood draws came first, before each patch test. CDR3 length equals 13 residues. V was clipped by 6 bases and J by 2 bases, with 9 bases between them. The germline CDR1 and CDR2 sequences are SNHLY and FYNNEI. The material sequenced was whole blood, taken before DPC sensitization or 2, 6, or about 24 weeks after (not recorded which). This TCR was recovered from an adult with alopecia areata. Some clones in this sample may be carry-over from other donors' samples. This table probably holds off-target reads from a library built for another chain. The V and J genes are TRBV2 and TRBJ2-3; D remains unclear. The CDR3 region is CASSVLLTDTQYF. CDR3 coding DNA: TGTGCCAGCAGCGTACTCCTCACAGATACGCAGTATTTT.